Included here is one T cell receptor (beta chain) sequence, with context. No antigen is known for it. As originally analysed: Filtering was not the same, since immunoSEQ gave junction-only sequences without quality scores. Assay used: immunoSEQ multiplex PCR; TCRdb lists only in-frame clones, some missing. That table is the source of V, J and clone size, and D and trimming were worked out from the DNA. The sample shows around 500,000 clones, around 73% of them seen only once. These data originate in a study of shared clonotypes between healthy human individuals. The V gene's germline CDR1 is SGHDT and CDR2 YYEEEE. This CDR3 has 14 residues. The V gene lost 0 bases and the J gene lost 7 bases, with 11 bases spanning the gap. Overall study findings and caveats: The study drew on few donors, limiting represented genetic and exposure-history diversity. The sole specimen, blood, was sampled, and tissue repertoires likely differ.

The chain links TRBV5-6 to TRBJ1-5; D unclear. The sequence came from a woman aged 35 to 49 in good health. Some clones in this sample may be carry-over from other donors' samples. Source material: PBMCs. The CDR3 DNA is TGTGCCAGCAGCTTGGCCTACGGGAAGCAGCCCCAGCATTTT. Translating gives CASSLAYGKQPQHF.